This TCR beta chain was recovered during a study of OX40 agonist ivuxolimab in advanced cancers. Study results and caveats: At 0.1 to 3.0 mg/kg, CD4+ and CD8+ blood T cells expanded clonally by week 6. There were, on average, more expanded clones in CD8+ T cells than in CD4+.

Sequencing used immunoSEQ multiplex PCR; TCRdb keeps in-frame clones, though not all of them. The sample lists tens of thousands of clones, about 84% occurring once. As for this clone: Its target is not known.

The clonotype comes from an adult with an advanced solid tumor such as melanoma, head and neck, liver or kidney cancer. The sample here was CD4+ or CD8+ T cells sorted from blood, taken in a trial of the OX40 agonist ivuxolimab.

CDR3 nucleotides: TGTGCCAGCAGCTTGTTGGTCAGTCCCCTCCCCGGGGAGCTGTTTTTT. Protein: CASSLLVSPLPGELFF. This sequence joins TRBV5-4 and TRBJ2-2; D gene ambiguous. The CDR3 is 16 residues long. Germline CDR1 SGHNT, CDR2 YYREEE (reference sequence). Trimming took 1 base from V and 6 from J, leaving 16 bases between them.